These 28 T cell receptor beta chains were sequenced from one sample in a study of T cells after yellow fever vaccination. TCRdb used MiXCR to reprocess the 5' RACE reads, holding one entry per CDR3 protein. The table has 100,000 to 150,000 distinct CDR3 sequences, 7.4% seen once. The sequenced sample was CD4+ T cells sorted from PBMCs, obtained more than 8 days after the first yellow fever vaccination. Every receptor here comes from a man aged 18 to 35 who received the YFV17D yellow fever vaccine.

This clonotype has a count of ten or more. The V and J genes are TRBV29-1 and TRBJ2-2; D unresolved. CDR1 and CDR2 (germline): SQVTM, ANQGSEA. Trimming took 5 bases from V and 0 from J, leaving 7 bases between them. The CDR3 sequence is 13 residues long. CDR3 sequence (DNA): TGCAGCGTTATAGTCTCGAACACCGGGGAGCTGTTTTTT. Its translation is CSVIVSNTGELFF.

This clonotype was detected ten times or more. This chain joins TRBV5-1 and TRBJ2-7; possible D gene TRBD2, 5 bases. Trimming removed 4 bases from V and 0 bases from J, with 8 bases in between. Germline-derived CDR1 and CDR2 are SGHRS and YFSETQ. The CDR3 has 13 amino acids. In DNA form, the CDR3 reads TGCGCCAGCAGCGTCCGGGACTCCTACGAGCAGTACTTC. This codes for CASSVRDSYEQYF.

This clonotype was observed at least ten times. The chain is built from TRBV20-1 and TRBJ1-5, with D tentatively TRBD1 (5 bases). Looked up from germline, CDR1 is DFQATT and CDR2 is SNEGSKA (reference sequence). Trimming removed 6 bases from V and 0 bases from J, with 15 bases in between. The CDR3 sequence is 15 residues long. CDR3 sequence reads: CSAIQGPYSNQPQHF. CDR3 nucleotide sequence: TGCAGTGCCATCCAGGGTCCTTATAGCAATCAGCCCCAGCATTTT.

In its sample, this clonotype was seen many times. The junction shows a germline mismatch at one end, possibly a read error. The CDR3 loop reads CASTQARTAAIDGYTF. The CDR3 nucleotides are TGCGCCAGCACCCAAGCGAGGACAGCCGCTATAGATGGCTACACCTTC. The chain recombines TRBV4-1 with TRBJ1-2, with TRBD1 as a possible D gene (6 bases). CDR1 and CDR2 (germline): MGHRA, YSYEKL. This CDR3 has 16 amino acids.

This clonotype occurred many times. The V and J genes are TRBV14 and TRBJ2-4, with 7 nucleotides matching TRBD2. V shed 4 bases and J 1 base; nucleotides not matched to a gene: 10. This CDR3 spans 17 amino acids. In germline, CDR1 is SGHDN, CDR2 FVKESK. The CDR3 sequence is CASSPYQMGGAKNIQYF. The CDR3 DNA follows: TGTGCCAGCAGCCCCTACCAGATGGGGGGGGCCAAAAACATTCAGTACTTC.

This clonotype occurred many times. The CDR3 region is CASSVSAPIRLGTGITDTQYF. As DNA, the CDR3 is TGTGCCAGCAGCGTATCAGCCCCAATCCGACTCGGGACAGGGATCACAGATACGCAGTATTTT. The V and J genes are TRBV4-2 and TRBJ2-3; 9 nucleotides align to TRBD1. The CDR3 covers 21 residues. Trimming took 5 bases from V and 2 from J; bases not matched to a gene: 23. Per germline, CDR1 LGHNA and CDR2 YNFKEQ.

This clonotype showed up many times. The genes are TRBV4-1 and TRBJ1-1; D possibly corresponds to TRBD1 (5 bases). The CDR3 has 12 amino acids. V was shortened by 8 bases and J by 7 bases, with 14 bases between the two germline ends. The germline CDR1 and CDR2 sequences are MGHRA and YSYEKL. The CDR3 sequence: CASAVGGNEAFF. The CDR3 nucleotides read TGCGCCAGCGCGGTTGGGGGTAATGAAGCTTTCTTT.

Ten or more counts support this clonotype. V gene TRBV5-5 combines with J gene TRBJ1-5; tentative D call: TRBD1 (6 bases). This CDR3 has 14 residues. Trimming shortened V by 4 bases and J by 5 bases, and 13 bases separated the two germline ends. Germline V gene data show CDR1 as SGHKS and CDR2 as YYEKEE (reference sequence). DNA for the CDR3: TGTGCCAGCAGCCTGGACAGTTTAGATCAGCCCCAGCATTTT. This translates into CASSLDSLDQPQHF.

The chain has TRBV2 and TRBJ2-5, with TRBD1 identical over 8 bases. The CDR3 contains 13 residues. Germline trimming cut 8 bases from V and 2 bases from J; bases unmatched to any gene: 4. Germline V gene data show CDR1 as SNHLY and CDR2 as FYNNEI. CDR3 nucleotide sequence: TGTGCCAGCGGGTGGACAGGGCAAGAGACCCAGTACTTC. It translates to CASGWTGQETQYF.

This clonotype was detected many times. The chain combines TRBV5-4 with TRBJ2-3; 9 bases are shared with TRBD2. Losses at the gene ends were 4 bases for V and 4 bases for J; bases not matched to a gene: 7. Germline V CDR1 and CDR2: SGHNT, YYREEE (reference sequence). The CDR3 extends over 15 amino acids. Written as DNA, the CDR3 is TGTGCCAGCAGCCCCGGGACTAGCATCTCAGATACGCAGTATTTT. It yields the protein CASSPGTSISDTQYF.

This clonotype was counted a few times. A read error may produce the germline difference seen at one junction end. The gene calls are TRBV5-5 and TRBJ2-3; TRBD2 matches at 9 bases. The CDR3 has 12 residues. Looked up from germline, CDR1 is SGHKS and CDR2 is YYEKEE (reference sequence). As DNA, the CDR3 is TGCCAAAGCGGGGGGAACACAGATACGCAGTATTTT. This gives the protein CQSGGNTDTQYF.

There are many counts of this clonotype. The rearrangement links TRBV7-3 to TRBJ2-3; 9 bases are a match to TRBD1. Trimming cost V 5 bases and J 4 bases; bases outside gene matches: 4. This CDR3 has 14 amino acids. Germline lookup yields CDR1 SGHTA and CDR2 FQGTGA. The DNA of the CDR3 is TGTGCCAGCAGCCGGGACAGGGCCGCAGATACGCAGTATTTT. Its protein product is CASSRDRAADTQYF.

In its sample, this clonotype was seen many times. CDR3 loop: CATSESQGRTDTQYF. CDR3 sequence (DNA): TGTGCCACCAGTGAGTCCCAGGGGCGCACAGATACGCAGTATTTT. The rearrangement joins TRBV24-1 to TRBJ2-3; the D gene is possibly TRBD1 (6 bases). The V end lost 4 bases, the J end lost 1 base, and 11 bases lay between the germline ends. The CDR3 contains 15 residues. Germline V gene lookup returns CDR1 KGHDR and CDR2 SFDVKD.

This clonotype has at least ten counts. The chain has TRBV12-3 or TRBV12-4 and TRBJ2-5, with D uncertain. Trimming cost V 6 bases and J 3 bases, with 14 bases left between them. CDR3 length: 14 amino acids. The DNA of the CDR3 is TGTGCCAGCAGCCCGGGCCTGGAGAAAGAGACCCAGTACTTC. Protein: CASSPGLEKETQYF.

There are many counts of this clonotype. This chain uses TRBV7-9 with TRBJ1-1; D call uncertain. CDR1 and CDR2 (germline): SEHNR, FQNEAQ (reference sequence). The CDR3 consists of 14 residues. V lost 6 bases and J lost 1, with 12 bases in between. For the CDR3, the DNA is TGTGCCAGCAGGCAGAGCCATTCGAACACTGAAGCTTTCTTT. It codes for CASRQSHSNTEAFF.

At least ten counts were recorded for this clonotype. The chain combines TRBV10-2 with TRBJ2-1; D remains ambiguous. CDR1 and CDR2 from the germline V gene are WSHSY and SAAADI. Trimming removed 4 bases from V and 1 base from J, with 8 bases in between. This CDR3 contains 14 residues. The CDR3 reads CASSAASSYNEQFF. The CDR3 DNA reads as TGCGCCAGCAGTGCCGCTAGTTCCTACAATGAGCAGTTCTTC.

This clonotype was counted ten times or more. The V and J genes are TRBV25-1 and TRBJ1-2; 12 nucleotides align to TRBD1. In germline, CDR1 is MGHDK, CDR2 SYGVNS. CDR3 length: 16 residues. Trimming cost V 3 bases and J 6 bases; bases outside gene matches: 8. The CDR3 protein is CASSDQGQGAMDGYTF. In nucleotides, the CDR3 is TGTGCCAGCAGTGACCAGGGACAGGGGGCGATGGATGGCTACACCTTC.

In this sample, this clonotype turned up many times. The chain couples TRBV29-1 to TRBJ2-7, with TRBD2 as a possible D gene (6 bases). The CDR3 extends over 15 amino acids. Trimming shortened V by 0 bases and J by 0 bases, and 12 bases separated the two germline ends. In germline, CDR1 is SQVTM, CDR2 ANQGSEA. The DNA for the CDR3 is TGCAGCGTTGAAGATCCCGGGGGAAGCTCCTACGAGCAGTACTTC. It encodes CSVEDPGGSSYEQYF.

This clonotype occurred many times. This rearrangement joins TRBV7-6 to TRBJ2-5; D possibly corresponds to TRBD2 (5 bases). The V gene's germline CDR1 is SGHVS and CDR2 FNYEAQ. V was pared by 0 bases and J by 2 bases, with 13 bases between. The CDR3 has 16 amino acids. Here the CDR3 reads CASSLAPGNKQETQYF. The CDR3 DNA reads as TGTGCCAGCAGCTTAGCCCCGGGGAACAAACAAGAGACCCAGTACTTC.

This clonotype was found a few times. The V call is TRBV19, the J call TRBJ2-1; a possible D gene is TRBD2 (6 bases). The germline V and J ends were trimmed by 6 bases and 7 bases, with 16 bases remaining between them. From germline, CDR1 is LNHDA and CDR2 SQIVND (reference sequence). The CDR3 is 14 residues long. Here the CDR3 DNA reads TGTGCCAGTAGGCGCGGGACCGCCGGGAATGAGCAGTTCTTC. Its protein is CASRRGTAGNEQFF.

CDR3 region: CASTLRGTNEKLFF. The CDR3 DNA reads TGTGCCAGCACATTAAGGGGAACTAATGAAAAACTGTTTTTT. V gene TRBV5-5 combines with J gene TRBJ1-4; TRBD1 is a possible D gene (5 bases). This CDR3 is built from 14 residues. Between the trimmed V and J ends, which lost 6 bases and 1 base, there was a span of 10 bases. From germline, CDR1 is SGHKS and CDR2 YYEKEE (reference sequence).

This clonotype occurred many times. The rearrangement links TRBV5-1 to TRBJ2-5, with D perhaps given as TRBD1 or TRBD2 (6 bases each). This CDR3 has 15 amino acids. Trimming shortened V by 0 bases and J by 5 bases, and 14 bases separated the two germline ends. Germline V gene lookup returns CDR1 SGHRS and CDR2 YFSETQ. CDR3 region: CASSLVQGGVETQYF. The CDR3 coding sequence is TGCGCCAGCAGCTTGGTACAGGGAGGAGTGGAGACCCAGTACTTC.

The V gene is TRBV18, the J gene TRBJ1-3; TRBD1 matches at 12 bases. The germline gives CDR1 KGHSH, CDR2 LQKENI. The CDR3 runs 15 residues. The V segment lost 4 bases and the J segment 4 bases; nucleotides outside the gene matches: 2. The DNA for the CDR3 is TGTGCCAGCTCACGGGGACAGGGGGCCGGAAACACCATATATTTT. Amino acids: CASSRGQGAGNTIYF.

The rearrangement uses TRBV7-7 and TRBJ1-2, with D hard to call. The V gene's germline CDR1 is SSHAT and CDR2 FNYEAQ (reference sequence). The length of the CDR3 is 19 residues. V lost 1 base to trimming and J lost 0 bases, with 21 bases between them. In DNA, the CDR3 is TGTGCCAGCAGCTTAGGTACAGTGGGATTGGCTAGAGCTAACTATGGCTACACCTTC. Translating it yields CASSLGTVGLARANYGYTF.

V usage is TRBV19 and J usage is TRBJ1-1; D gene ambiguous. V was pared by 3 bases and J by 5 bases, with 4 bases between. CDR1 is LNHDA, CDR2 SQIVND, per germline (reference sequence). The CDR3 consists of 11 residues. CDR3 loop: CASSIWTEAFF. The CDR3 bases are TGTGCCAGTAGTATTTGGACTGAAGCTTTCTTT.

This clonotype was seen at least ten times. V gene TRBV7-2 combines with J gene TRBJ2-5, with 8 bases that match TRBD2. Losses at the gene ends were 6 bases for V and 5 bases for J; bases not matched to a gene: 8. This CDR3 is built from 14 residues. Germline values: CDR1 SGHTA, CDR2 FQGNSA. The CDR3, as DNA: TGTGCCAGCAGTTTGACGGGGGGGTGGGAGACCCAGTACTTC. Its protein is CASSLTGGWETQYF. Using reference TRBV7-2 and TRBJ2-5 for the parts outside the CDR3, the full variable domain is GAGVSQSPSNKVTEKGKDVELRCDPISGHTALYWYRQSLGQGLEFLIYFQGNSAPDKSGLPSDRFSAERTGGSVSTLTIQRTQQEDSAVYLCASSLTGGWETQYFGPGTRLLVL.

This clonotype was seen ten or more times. The chain carries TRBV5-1 and TRBJ2-5; D might be TRBD1 (6 bases). The CDR3 extends over 16 amino acids. V shed 0 bases and J shed 2 bases, with 14 bases lying between them. Germline values: CDR1 SGHRS, CDR2 YFSETQ. CDR3: CASSLVQGRGQETQYF. CDR3 in DNA: TGCGCCAGCAGCTTGGTACAGGGACGGGGACAAGAGACCCAGTACTTC.

This clonotype occurred many times. The chain employs TRBV5-5 and TRBJ2-1; unclear D gene. V was trimmed by 4 bases and J by 0 bases, leaving 11 bases between them. CDR3 length equals 15 residues. Germline CDR1 is SGHKS and CDR2 is YYEKEE (reference sequence). The chain's CDR3 is CASSALSDSYNEQFF. CDR3 sequence (DNA): TGTGCCAGCAGCGCGTTGAGTGACTCCTACAATGAGCAGTTCTTC.